These T cell receptor beta chains were read from a single sample in a study of blood T cells in healthy people across ages. One entry per CDR3 protein, called by TCRdb with MiXCR from the 5' RACE reads. The table includes around 1,500,000 distinct CDR3 sequences, 28% detected once. The sample comprised blood. The receptors derive from a woman aged 25 to 45 in good health. The CDR3 runs from the conserved cysteine through the conserved F or W. Fields, in order: V gene, J gene, D gene, clone size, CDR3 length, CDR3 DNA, CDR3 protein. D genes are given only for firm matches. Expanded clones get a size class; other rows say once, few or many, or leave the size out.

TRBV20-1	TRBJ1-5	TRBD1	NA	15	TGCAGTGCTACCACTGGGACAGGGGCTTATCAGCCCCAGCATTTT	CSATTGTGAYQPQHF
TRBV29-1	TRBJ2-2	TRBD2	NA	15	TGCAGCCCGACGGGAGCGGGAGAGGGAACCGGGGAGCTGTTTTTT	CSPTGAGEGTGELFF
TRBV7-9	TRBJ1-1	NA	NA	12	TGTGCCAGCAGCTTAGAGGTCGGCCCAGCTTTCTTT	CASSLEVGPAFF
TRBV7-6	TRBJ2-7	NA	few	15	TGTGCCAGCAGCTTAGAAAGGGGTCTACCGTACGAGCAGTACTTC	CASSLERGLPYEQYF
TRBV11-2	TRBJ2-6	NA	NA	14	TGTGCCAGCAGCTCACAGCTCGGGGCCAACGTCCTGACTTTC	CASSSQLGANVLTF
TRBV3-1	TRBJ1-5	NA	NA	14	TGTGCCAGCAGCCAACTCATTAGCAATCAGCCCCAGCATTTT	CASSQLISNQPQHF
TRBV10-3	TRBJ2-5	NA	NA	13	TGTGCCATCAGTGAGGAGGTCCCAAGGACCCAGTACTTC	CAISEEVPRTQYF
TRBV11-2	TRBJ2-1	TRBD2	NA	16	TGTGCCAGCAGCTTAGCGCCGCGGGGGGGCTACAATGAGCAGTTCTTC	CASSLAPRGGYNEQFF
TRBV5-5	TRBJ2-7	NA	NA	12	TGTGCCAGCAGCTACCAGGGAACCGAGCAGTACTTC	CASSYQGTEQYF
TRBV29-1	TRBJ2-5	NA	NA	14	TGCAGCGTTGAAGACTATAGGGCCCGAGAGACCCAGTACTTC	CSVEDYRARETQYF
TRBV5-1	TRBJ2-5	NA	NA	15	TGCGCCAGCAGCGCGGACCCGTCGGCCGGAGAGACCCGGTACTTC	CASSADPSAGETRYF
TRBV15	TRBJ2-3	TRBD2	NA	13	TGTGCCACCAGCTTAGCGGGAGGAGATACGCAGTATTTT	CATSLAGGDTQYF
TRBV28	TRBJ1-5	NA	once	17	TGTGCCAGCAGTAGGGGACACAGGTTTTATAGCAATCGGCCCCAGCATTTT	CASSRGHRFYSNRPQHF
TRBV20-1	TRBJ2-3	TRBD2	few	14	TGCAGTGCTACAAGCGGGAATCGCGCAGATACGCAGTATTTT	CSATSGNRADTQYF
TRBV6-2/TRBV6-3	TRBJ2-7	NA	few	14	TGTGCCAGCAGCCCCAGGAGACATAGTGGCGAGCAGTACTTC	CASSPRRHSGEQYF
TRBV4-3	TRBJ2-7	TRBD2	few	16	TGCGCCAGCAGCCAAGATACGGCTAGCGGAGCCTACGAGCAGTACTTC	CASSQDTASGAYEQYF
TRBV20-1	TRBJ1-2	NA	few	11	TGCAGTCCGAAGGCGGCGGGTGGCTACACCTTC	CSPKAAGGYTF
TRBV29-1	TRBJ2-1	NA	many	11	TGCAGCGTTGACCTGGGGAATGAGCAGTTCTTC	CSVDLGNEQFF
TRBV6-6	TRBJ2-3	TRBD2	NA	16	TGTGCCAGCACCTATGACAGCGGGGGCGTCACAGATACGCAGTATTTT	CASTYDSGGVTDTQYF
TRBV20-1	TRBJ2-5	NA	few	14	TGCAGTGCGATTCCCTCCGGCCACGGGGATACCCAGTACTTC	CSAIPSGHGDTQYF
TRBV7-9	TRBJ2-1	TRBD1	NA	18	TGTGCCAGTAGCCCCGGCTCGGGACAGGGAGGGTCGGGCAATGAGCAGTTCTTC	CASSPGSGQGGSGNEQFF
TRBV7-9	TRBJ2-1	NA	NA	17	TGTGCCAGCAGCTTCGCCGGGGCCTCGGCCGCCTACAATGAGCAGTTCTTC	CASSFAGASAAYNEQFF
TRBV2	TRBJ1-5	NA	NA	15	TGTGCCAGCGGTCGAGGTCCCAGCTACAATCAGCCCCAGCATTTT	CASGRGPSYNQPQHF
TRBV7-9	TRBJ2-5	NA	NA	14	TGTGCCAGCAGCACAGGATGGGACCAAGAGACCCAGTACTTC	CASSTGWDQETQYF
TRBV29-1	TRBJ2-5	NA	many	13	TGCAGCGCATCAAAACTGGTCCAAGAGACCCAGTACTTC	CSASKLVQETQYF
TRBV10-3	TRBJ2-3	TRBD2	few	13	TGTGCCATCATGGCGGGGGTTACAGATACGCAGTATTTT	CAIMAGVTDTQYF
TRBV20-1	TRBJ1-1	NA	NA	13	TGCAGTGCTCGTTGGCAGGGTGCTAGCGGAGCTTTCTTT	CSARWQGASGAFF
TRBV7-2	TRBJ2-7	TRBD1	many	14	TGTGCCAGCAGCGGACAGGGTCTTAGTTCCGAGCAGTACTTC	CASSGQGLSSEQYF
TRBV5-6	TRBJ2-1	TRBD1	NA	14	TGTGCCAGCAGCTGGTGGACAGGGGACAATGAGCAGTTCTTC	CASSWWTGDNEQFF
TRBV2	TRBJ2-7	TRBD2	many	13	TGTGCCAGCAGTGAGGGACTAGCGGCCGAGCAGTACTTC	CASSEGLAAEQYF
TRBV3-1	TRBJ1-6	NA	NA	15	TGTGCCAGCAGCCACAGGACAGAAGATAATTCACCCCTCCACTTT	CASSHRTEDNSPLHF
TRBV12-3/TRBV12-4	TRBJ1-1	NA	NA	11	TGTGCCAGCAGCCGCGGTCTCGAAGCTTTCTTT	CASSRGLEAFF
TRBV3-1	TRBJ1-1	NA	NA	13	TGTGCCAGCAGCCAAATTGTGGGTGCTGAAGCTTTCTTT	CASSQIVGAEAFF
TRBV12-3/TRBV12-4	TRBJ2-7	TRBD2	NA	16	TGTGCCAGCAGTCCCCAGACTAGCGGGAGAATCTACGAGCAGTACTTC	CASSPQTSGRIYEQYF
TRBV29-1	TRBJ1-5	NA	few	13	TGCGGCGTAGACCAGGGTGGCGATCAGCCCCAGCATTTT	CGVDQGGDQPQHF
TRBV5-1	TRBJ2-5	NA	NA	17	TGCGCCAGCAGCTTGACAGGTCGAATGAAAATACAAGAGACCCAGTACTTC	CASSLTGRMKIQETQYF
TRBV3-1	TRBJ2-3	NA	NA	15	TGTGCCAGCAGCCAAGATCCACGCCGCACAGATACGCAGTATTTT	CASSQDPRRTDTQYF
TRBV2	TRBJ1-5	TRBD1	NA	14	TGTGCCAGCAGGGACAGGGTTAGCAATCAGCCCCAGCATTTT	CASRDRVSNQPQHF
TRBV7-9	TRBJ2-1	NA	NA	15	TGTGCCAGCAGACGCAAGGATGTCTCCTACAATGAGCAGTTCTTC	CASRRKDVSYNEQFF
TRBV5-1	TRBJ2-3	TRBD2	NA	14	TGCGCCAGCAGCTACAGCGGGAGACCAGATGCGCAGTATTTT	CASSYSGRPDAQYF
TRBV20-1	TRBJ2-1	TRBD1	few	14	TGCAGTGCTAGAGGGGGGACAGTGGGGGATGAGCAGTTCTTC	CSARGGTVGDEQFF
TRBV10-3	TRBJ2-1	TRBD1	few	15	TGTGCCATCAGAGCGACAGGGTCAGCCTACAATGAGCAGTTCTTC	CAIRATGSAYNEQFF
TRBV20-1	TRBJ2-3	TRBD2	many	13	TGCAGTCTAGCGGACACTAGCACAGATACGCAGTATTTT	CSLADTSTDTQYF
TRBV5-1	TRBJ1-2	NA	NA	12	TGCGCCAGCGCAACAGAGGGGTATGGCTACATCTTC	CASATEGYGYIF
TRBV5-1	TRBJ2-5	TRBD1	many	14	TGTGCCAGCAGTTCGACAGGGGGCGAAGAGACCCAGTACTTC	CASSSTGGEETQYF
TRBV11-3	TRBJ1-1	NA	NA	13	TGTGCCAGCAGATTAGGGGCAGATCATGAAGCTTTCTTT	CASRLGADHEAFF
TRBV7-2	TRBJ1-1	NA	once	13	TGTGTCAGCAGCGCCCAGGAGAACACTGAAGCTTTCTTT	CVSSAQENTEAFF
TRBV6-5	TRBJ2-3	TRBD2	NA	16	TGTGCCAGCACCCAGCGGGGAGGGTTGGGCACAGATACGCAGTATTTT	CASTQRGGLGTDTQYF
TRBV7-9	TRBJ2-2	NA	NA	10	TGTGCCAGCAGCACCGGGGAGCTGTTTTTT	CASSTGELFF
TRBV12-3/TRBV12-4	TRBJ2-2	TRBD2	few	15	TGTGCCAGCAGGGTAGCGGGGGCGAACACCGGGGAGCTGTTTTTT	CASRVAGANTGELFF
TRBV28	TRBJ2-2	NA	NA	15	TGTGCCAGCAGTTCGAGCGGGTACCAAACCGGGGAGCTGTTTTTT	CASSSSGYQTGELFF
TRBV4-1	TRBJ2-7	NA	few	13	TGCGCCACCAGAGGGACTAGGGGGCTGGAGCAGTACTTC	CATRGTRGLEQYF
TRBV20-1	TRBJ2-3	TRBD2	NA	15	TGCAGTGCTACCTCTAGCGGGGTGGTGGTTGATACGCAGTATTTT	CSATSSGVVVDTQYF
TRBV3-1	TRBJ1-2	NA	NA	15	TGTGCCAGCAGCCAAGACGCGGTGGCCAACTATGGCTACACCTTC	CASSQDAVANYGYTF
TRBV29-1	TRBJ2-1	NA	few	14	TGCAGCGTTTACCCCGCCGGGGTATACAATGAGCAGTTCTTC	CSVYPAGVYNEQFF